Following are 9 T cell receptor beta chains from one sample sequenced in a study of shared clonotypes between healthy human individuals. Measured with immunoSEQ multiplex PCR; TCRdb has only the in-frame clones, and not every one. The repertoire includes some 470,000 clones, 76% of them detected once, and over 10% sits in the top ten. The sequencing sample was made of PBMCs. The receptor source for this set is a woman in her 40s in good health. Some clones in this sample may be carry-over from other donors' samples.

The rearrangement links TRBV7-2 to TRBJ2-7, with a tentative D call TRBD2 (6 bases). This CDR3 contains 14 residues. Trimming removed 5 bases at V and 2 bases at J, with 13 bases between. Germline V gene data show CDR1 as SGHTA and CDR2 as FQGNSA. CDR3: CASSPRGMPYEQYF. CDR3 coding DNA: TGTGCCAGCAGCCCCCGCGGGATGCCCTACGAGCAGTACTTC.

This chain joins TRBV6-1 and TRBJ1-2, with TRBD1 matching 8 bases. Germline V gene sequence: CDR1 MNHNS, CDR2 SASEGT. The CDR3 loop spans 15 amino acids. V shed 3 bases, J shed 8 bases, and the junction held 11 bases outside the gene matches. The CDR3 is CASSDFGQGLGGYTF. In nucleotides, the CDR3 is TGTGCCAGCAGTGATTTCGGACAGGGCCTTGGGGGCTACACCTTC.

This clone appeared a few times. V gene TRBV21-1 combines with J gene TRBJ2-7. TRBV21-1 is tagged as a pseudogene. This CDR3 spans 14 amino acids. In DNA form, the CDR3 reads TGTGCCAGCAGCAAGGGCCCGAAGGGCCGCGAGCAGTACTTC. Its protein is CASSKGPKGREQYF.

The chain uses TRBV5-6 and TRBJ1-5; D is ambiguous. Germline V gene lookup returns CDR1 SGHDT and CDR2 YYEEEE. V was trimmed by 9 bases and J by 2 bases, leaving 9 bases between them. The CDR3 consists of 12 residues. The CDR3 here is CATASGNQPQHF. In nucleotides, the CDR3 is TGTGCCACCGCGTCAGGCAATCAGCCCCAGCATTTT. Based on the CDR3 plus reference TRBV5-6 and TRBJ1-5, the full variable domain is DAGVTQSPTHLIKTRGQQVTLRCSPKSGHDTVSWYQQALGQGPQFIFQYYEEEERQRGNFPDRFSGHQFPNYSSELNVNALLLGDSALYLCATASGNQPQHFGDGTRLSIL.

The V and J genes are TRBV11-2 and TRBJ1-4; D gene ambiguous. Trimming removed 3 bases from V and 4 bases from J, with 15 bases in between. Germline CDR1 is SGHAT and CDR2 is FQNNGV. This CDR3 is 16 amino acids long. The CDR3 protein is CASSLSPRAGNEKLFF. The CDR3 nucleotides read TGTGCCAGCAGCTTGTCCCCGAGGGCGGGTAATGAAAAACTGTTTTTT.

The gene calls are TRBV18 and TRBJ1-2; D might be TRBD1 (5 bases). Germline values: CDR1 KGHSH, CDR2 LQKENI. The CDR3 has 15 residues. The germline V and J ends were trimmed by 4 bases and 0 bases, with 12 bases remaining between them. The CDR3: CASSLSGLANYGYTF. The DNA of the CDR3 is TGTGCCAGCTCACTATCGGGACTAGCTAACTATGGCTACACCTTC.

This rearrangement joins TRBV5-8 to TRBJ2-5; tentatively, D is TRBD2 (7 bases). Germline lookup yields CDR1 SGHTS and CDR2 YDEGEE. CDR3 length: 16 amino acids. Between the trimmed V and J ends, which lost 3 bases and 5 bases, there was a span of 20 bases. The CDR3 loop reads CASSSGASGGGETQYF. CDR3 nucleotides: TGTGCCAGCAGCTCGGGCGCTAGCGGAGGGGGGGAGACCCAGTACTTC.

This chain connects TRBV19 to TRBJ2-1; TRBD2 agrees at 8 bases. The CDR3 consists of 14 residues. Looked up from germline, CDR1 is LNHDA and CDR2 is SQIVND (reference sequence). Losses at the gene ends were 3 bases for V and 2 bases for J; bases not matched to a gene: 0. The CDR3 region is CASSMRGAYNEQFF. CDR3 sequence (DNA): TGTGCCAGTAGTATGCGGGGGGCCTACAATGAGCAGTTCTTC.

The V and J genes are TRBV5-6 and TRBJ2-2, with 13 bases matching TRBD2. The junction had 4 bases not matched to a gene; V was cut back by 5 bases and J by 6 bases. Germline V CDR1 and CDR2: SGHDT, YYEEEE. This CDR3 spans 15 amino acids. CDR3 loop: CASSFGLAGAGELFF. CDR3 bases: TGTGCCAGCAGTTTTGGACTAGCGGGAGCCGGGGAGCTGTTTTTT.